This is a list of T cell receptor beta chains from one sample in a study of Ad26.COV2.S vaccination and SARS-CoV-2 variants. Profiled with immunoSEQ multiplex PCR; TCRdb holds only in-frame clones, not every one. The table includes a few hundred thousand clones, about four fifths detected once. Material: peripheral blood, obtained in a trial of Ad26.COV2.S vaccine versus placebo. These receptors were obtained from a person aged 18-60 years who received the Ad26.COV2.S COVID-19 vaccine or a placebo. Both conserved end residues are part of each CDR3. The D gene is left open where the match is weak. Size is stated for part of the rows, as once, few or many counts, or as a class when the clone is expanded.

CDR3 DNA: TGCGCCAGCAGCTATCAGACAGGAGGCACAGATACGCAGTATTTT; CDR3 protein: CASSYQTGGTDTQYF; J gene: TRBJ2-3; V gene: TRBV5-1; D gene: -; clone size: once
CDR3 DNA: TGTGCCAGCAGCCCCCTTAGCGGGAGGTCGTACGAGCAGTACTTC; CDR3 protein: CASSPLSGRSYEQYF; J gene: TRBJ2-7; V gene: TRBV3-1/TRBV3-2; D gene: TRBD2; clone size: -
CDR3 DNA: TGTGCCAGCCAAGGTAGAGGACAGTACGACACTGAAGCTTTCTTT; CDR3 protein: CASQGRGQYDTEAFF; J gene: TRBJ1-1; V gene: TRBV13; D gene: -; clone size: -
CDR3 DNA: TGTGCCAGCAGTCGGAATTCACCCCTCCACTTT; CDR3 protein: CASSRNSPLHF; J gene: TRBJ1-6; V gene: TRBV12-3/TRBV12-4; D gene: -; clone size: -
CDR3 DNA: TGTGCCAGCAGCTTTTTTACAGGGGGCTTAATGAACACTGAAGCTTTCTTT; CDR3 protein: CASSFFTGGLMNTEAFF; J gene: TRBJ1-1; V gene: TRBV7-3; D gene: TRBD1; clone size: -
CDR3 DNA: TGCGCCAGCAGCCAGGGGGCTGGCTATGGCTACACCTTC; CDR3 protein: CASSQGAGYGYTF; J gene: TRBJ1-2; V gene: TRBV10-1; D gene: TRBD1; clone size: few
CDR3 DNA: TGTGCCAGCAGCAGACTAGCGGGCAGCACAGATACGCAGTATTTT; CDR3 protein: CASSRLAGSTDTQYF; J gene: TRBJ2-3; V gene: TRBV7-6; D gene: TRBD2; clone size: -
CDR3 DNA: TGTGCCAGCAGCCCCAGGTTTATGAACACTGAAGCTTTCTTT; CDR3 protein: CASSPRFMNTEAFF; J gene: TRBJ1-1; V gene: TRBV9; D gene: -; clone size: -
CDR3 DNA: TGTGCCAGCCAGAACTTGGATGGAAACACCATATATTTT; CDR3 protein: CASQNLDGNTIYF; J gene: TRBJ1-3; V gene: TRBV9; D gene: -; clone size: many
CDR3 DNA: TGTGCCAGCAGCCAAGTTAATTCCGGCAGCTATGGCTACACCTTC; CDR3 protein: CASSQVNSGSYGYTF; J gene: TRBJ1-2; V gene: TRBV3-1/TRBV3-2; D gene: -; clone size: -
CDR3 DNA: TGTGCCAGCAGCTTTTCGGGTTTAACCCAAGAGACCCAGTACTTC; CDR3 protein: CASSFSGLTQETQYF; J gene: TRBJ2-5; V gene: TRBV7-9; D gene: -; clone size: -
CDR3 DNA: TGTGCCAGCAGCTACGGGAGTAACGCTGAAGCTTTCTTT; CDR3 protein: CASSYGSNAEAFF; J gene: TRBJ1-1; V gene: TRBV5-4; D gene: -; clone size: -
CDR3 DNA: TGTGCCAGCAGCTTAGCTGGGTCGGGCGGCACTGAAGCTTTCTTT; CDR3 protein: CASSLAGSGGTEAFF; J gene: TRBJ1-1; V gene: TRBV7-6; D gene: -; clone size: -
CDR3 DNA: TGTGCCAGCAGCTCCAGCGGGAGCCGAGAGACCCAGTACTTC; CDR3 protein: CASSSSGSRETQYF; J gene: TRBJ2-5; V gene: TRBV5-4; D gene: TRBD2; clone size: few
CDR3 DNA: TGTGCCAGCAGCGAATGGGGGGATGGAAACACCATATATTTT; CDR3 protein: CASSEWGDGNTIYF; J gene: TRBJ1-3; V gene: TRBV9; D gene: -; clone size: few
CDR3 DNA: TGTGCCAGCAGCTCCCACTCACAGGGGTACAATGAGCAGTTCTTC; CDR3 protein: CASSSHSQGYNEQFF; J gene: TRBJ2-1; V gene: TRBV9; D gene: TRBD1; clone size: -
CDR3 DNA: TGTGCCAGCAGTTACATCGACGAGACCCAGTACTTC; CDR3 protein: CASSYIDETQYF; J gene: TRBJ2-5; V gene: TRBV6-2/TRBV6-3; D gene: -; clone size: -
CDR3 DNA: TGTGCCAGCTCCCGGAATGATGGGGGAGCCAAAAACATTCAGTACTTC; CDR3 protein: CASSRNDGGAKNIQYF; J gene: TRBJ2-4; V gene: TRBV18; D gene: -; clone size: -